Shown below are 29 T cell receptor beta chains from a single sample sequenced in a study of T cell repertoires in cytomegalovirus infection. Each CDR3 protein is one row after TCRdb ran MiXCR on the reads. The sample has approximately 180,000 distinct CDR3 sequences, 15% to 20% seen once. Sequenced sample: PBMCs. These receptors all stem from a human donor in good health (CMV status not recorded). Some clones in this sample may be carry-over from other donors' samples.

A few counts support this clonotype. The CDR3 DNA follows: TGTGCCAGCAGTCCGACAGGTTTTGGCTACACCTTC. It is translated as CASSPTGFGYTF. The chain is built from TRBV12-3 or TRBV12-4 and TRBJ1-2; the D gene is possibly TRBD1 (6 bases). V lost 5 bases and J lost 7, with 11 bases in between. This CDR3 has 12 residues.

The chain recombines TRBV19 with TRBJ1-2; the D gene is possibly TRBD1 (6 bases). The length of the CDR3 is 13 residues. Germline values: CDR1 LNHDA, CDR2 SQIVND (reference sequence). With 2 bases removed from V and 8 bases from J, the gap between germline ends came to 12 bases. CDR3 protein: CASSINRDGGYTF. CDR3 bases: TGTGCCAGTAGTATAAACAGGGATGGAGGCTACACCTTC. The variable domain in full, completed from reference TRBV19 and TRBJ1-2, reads DGGITQSPKYLFRKEGQNVTLSCEQNLNHDAMYWYRQDPGQGLRLIYYSQIVNDFQKGDIAEGYSVSREKKESFPLTVTSAQKNPTAFYLCASSINRDGGYTFGSGTRLTVV.

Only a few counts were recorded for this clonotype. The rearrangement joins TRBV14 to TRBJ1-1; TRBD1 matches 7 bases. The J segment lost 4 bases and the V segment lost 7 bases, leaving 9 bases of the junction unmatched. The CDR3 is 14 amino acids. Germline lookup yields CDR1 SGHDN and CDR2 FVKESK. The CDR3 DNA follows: TGTGCCAGCAACCCGGGACAGCAGGTCACTGAAGCTTTCTTT. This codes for CASNPGQQVTEAFF.

CDR3 DNA sequence: TGCAGCGTTGAGGTAGGGATTAACACTGAAGCTTTCTTT. Its protein is CSVEVGINTEAFF. The chain carries TRBV29-1 and TRBJ1-1; D ambiguous. V was shortened by 3 bases and J by 2 bases, with 10 bases between the two germline ends. Germline V gene sequence: CDR1 SQVTM, CDR2 ANQGSEA. The CDR3 runs to 13 residues. The full variable domain, with the rest looked up from reference TRBV29-1 and TRBJ1-1, is SAVISQKPSRDICQRGTSLTIQCQVDSQVTMMFWYRQQPGQSLTLIATANQGSEATYESGFVIDKFPISRPNLTFSTLTVSNMSPEDSSIYLCSVEVGINTEAFFGQGTRLTVV.

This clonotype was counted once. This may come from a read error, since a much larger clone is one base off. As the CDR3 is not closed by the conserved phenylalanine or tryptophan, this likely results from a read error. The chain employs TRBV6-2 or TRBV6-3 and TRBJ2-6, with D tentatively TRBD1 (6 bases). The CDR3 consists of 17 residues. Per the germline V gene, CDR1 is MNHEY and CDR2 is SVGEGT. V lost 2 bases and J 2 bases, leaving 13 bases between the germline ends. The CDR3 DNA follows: TGTGCCAGCAGTTACAAGCAGGGGATTACTGGGGCCAACGTCCTGACTCTC. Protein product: CASSYKQGITGANVLTL.

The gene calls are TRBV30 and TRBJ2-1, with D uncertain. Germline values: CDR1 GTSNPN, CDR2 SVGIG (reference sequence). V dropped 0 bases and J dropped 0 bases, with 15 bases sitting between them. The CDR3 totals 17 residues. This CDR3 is CAWSVSVTGSSYNEQFF. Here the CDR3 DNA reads TGTGCCTGGAGTGTTTCTGTGACGGGCAGCTCCTACAATGAGCAGTTCTTC.

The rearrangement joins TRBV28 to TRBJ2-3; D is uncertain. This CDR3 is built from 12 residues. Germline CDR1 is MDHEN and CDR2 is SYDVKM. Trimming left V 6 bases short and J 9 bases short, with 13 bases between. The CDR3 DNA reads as TGTGCCAGCAGCCCCCTAACCTGGACGCAGTATTTT. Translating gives CASSPLTWTQYF. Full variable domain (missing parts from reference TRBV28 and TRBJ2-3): DVKVTQSSRYLVKRTGEKVFLECVQDMDHENMFWYRQDPGLGLRLIYFSYDVKMKEKGDIPEGYSVSREKKERFSLILESASTNQTSMYLCASSPLTWTQYFGPGTRLTVL.

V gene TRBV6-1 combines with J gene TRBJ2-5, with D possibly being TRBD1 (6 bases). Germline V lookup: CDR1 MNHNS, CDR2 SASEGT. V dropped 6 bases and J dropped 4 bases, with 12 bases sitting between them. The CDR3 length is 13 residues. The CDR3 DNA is TGTGCCAGCAGACTACAGGGTACAGAGACCCAGTACTTC. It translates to CASRLQGTETQYF.

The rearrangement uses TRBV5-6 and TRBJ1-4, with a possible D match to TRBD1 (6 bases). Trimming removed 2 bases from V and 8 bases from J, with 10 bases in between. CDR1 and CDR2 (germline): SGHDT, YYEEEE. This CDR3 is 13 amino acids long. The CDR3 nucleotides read TGTGCCAGCAGCTTAGGACAGAGGGAAAAACTGTTTTTT. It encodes CASSLGQREKLFF.

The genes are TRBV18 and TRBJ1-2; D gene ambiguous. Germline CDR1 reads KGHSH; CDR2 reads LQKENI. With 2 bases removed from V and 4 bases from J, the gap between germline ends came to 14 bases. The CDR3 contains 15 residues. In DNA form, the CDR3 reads TGTGCCAGCTCACCAACCGATCAAGGGATCTATGGCTACACCTTC. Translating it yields CASSPTDQGIYGYTF.

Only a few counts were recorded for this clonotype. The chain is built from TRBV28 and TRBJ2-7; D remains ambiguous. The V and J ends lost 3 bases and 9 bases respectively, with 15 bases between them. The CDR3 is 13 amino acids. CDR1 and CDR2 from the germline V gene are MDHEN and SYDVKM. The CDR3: CASSLRQPDRQYF. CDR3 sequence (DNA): TGTGCCAGCAGTTTGAGGCAGCCAGATCGGCAGTACTTC.

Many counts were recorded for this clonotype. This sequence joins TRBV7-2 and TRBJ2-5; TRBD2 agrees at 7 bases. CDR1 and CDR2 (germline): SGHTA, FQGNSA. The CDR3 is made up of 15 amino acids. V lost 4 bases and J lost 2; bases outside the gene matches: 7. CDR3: CASSSYLGGQETQYF. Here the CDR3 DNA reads TGTGCCAGCAGCTCATATCTGGGGGGGCAAGAGACCCAGTACTTC.

The CDR3 protein is CAAKNGGGYNEQFF. Written as DNA, the CDR3 is TGTGCCGCTAAGAACGGCGGGGGATACAATGAGCAGTTCTTC. The chain combines TRBV2 with TRBJ2-1, with 7 bases matching TRBD2. This CDR3 has 14 amino acids. V gave up 11 bases and J gave up 4 bases; unmatched junction bases: 11. Germline lookup yields CDR1 SNHLY and CDR2 FYNNEI.

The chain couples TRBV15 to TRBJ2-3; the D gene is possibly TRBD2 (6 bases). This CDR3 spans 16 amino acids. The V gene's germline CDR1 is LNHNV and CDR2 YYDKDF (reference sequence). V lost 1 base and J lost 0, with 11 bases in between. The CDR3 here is CATSRGRGFSTDTQYF. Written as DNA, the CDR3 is TGTGCCACCAGCAGAGGACGGGGGTTCAGCACAGATACGCAGTATTTT.

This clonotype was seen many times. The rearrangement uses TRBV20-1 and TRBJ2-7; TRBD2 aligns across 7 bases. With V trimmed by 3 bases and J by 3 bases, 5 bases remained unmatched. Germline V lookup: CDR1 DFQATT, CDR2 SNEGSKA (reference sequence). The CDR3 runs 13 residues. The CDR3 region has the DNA TGCAGTGCTAGGGCTAGCGGCCTCTACGAGCAGTACTTC. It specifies CSARASGLYEQYF.

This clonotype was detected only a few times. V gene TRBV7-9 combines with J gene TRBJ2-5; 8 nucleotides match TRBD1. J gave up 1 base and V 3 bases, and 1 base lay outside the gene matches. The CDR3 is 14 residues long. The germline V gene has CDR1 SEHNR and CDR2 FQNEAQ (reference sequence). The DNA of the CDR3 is TGTGCCAGCAGCTTGGGACAGGTCCAAGAGACCCAGTACTTC. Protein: CASSLGQVQETQYF.

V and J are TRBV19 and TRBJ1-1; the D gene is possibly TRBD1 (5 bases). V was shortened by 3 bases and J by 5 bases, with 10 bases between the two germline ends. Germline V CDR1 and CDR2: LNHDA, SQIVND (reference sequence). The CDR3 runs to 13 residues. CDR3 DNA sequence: TGTGCCAGTAGTATTCAGGGACGGACTGAAGCTTTCTTT. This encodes CASSIQGRTEAFF.

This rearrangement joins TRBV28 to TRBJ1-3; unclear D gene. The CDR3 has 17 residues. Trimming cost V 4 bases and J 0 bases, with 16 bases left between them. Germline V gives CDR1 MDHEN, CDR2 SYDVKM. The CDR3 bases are TGTGCCAGCAGTTCCCCGGAGGCCGGGCGCTCTGGAAACACCATATATTTT. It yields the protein CASSSPEAGRSGNTIYF.

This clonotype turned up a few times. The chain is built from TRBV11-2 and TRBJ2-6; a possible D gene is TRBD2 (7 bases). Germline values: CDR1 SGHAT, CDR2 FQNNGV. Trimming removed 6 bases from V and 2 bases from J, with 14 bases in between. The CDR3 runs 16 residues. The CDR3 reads CASSSGGAAGANVLTF. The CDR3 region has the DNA TGTGCCAGCAGTTCTGGGGGGGCAGCTGGGGCCAACGTCCTGACTTTC.

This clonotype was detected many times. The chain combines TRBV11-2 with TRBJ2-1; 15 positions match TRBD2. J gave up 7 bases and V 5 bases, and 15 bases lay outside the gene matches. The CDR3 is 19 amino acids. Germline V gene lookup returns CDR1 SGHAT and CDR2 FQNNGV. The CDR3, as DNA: TGTGCCAGCAGCCGATCGGGACTAGCGGGAGGAGTAGGCGGAAATGAGCAGTTCTTC. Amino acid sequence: CASSRSGLAGGVGGNEQFF.

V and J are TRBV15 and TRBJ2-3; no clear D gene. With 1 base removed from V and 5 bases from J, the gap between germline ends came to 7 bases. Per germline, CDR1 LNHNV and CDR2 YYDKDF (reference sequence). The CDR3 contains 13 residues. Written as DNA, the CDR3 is TGTGCCACCAGCAGAGGACCTCAAGATACGCAGTATTTT. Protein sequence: CATSRGPQDTQYF.

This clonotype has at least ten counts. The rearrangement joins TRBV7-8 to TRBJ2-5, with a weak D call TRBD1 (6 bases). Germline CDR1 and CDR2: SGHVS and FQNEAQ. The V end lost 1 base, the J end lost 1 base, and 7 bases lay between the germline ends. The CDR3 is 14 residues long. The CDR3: CASSLVGGQETQYF. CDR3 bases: TGTGCCAGCAGCTTAGTAGGGGGCCAAGAGACCCAGTACTTC.

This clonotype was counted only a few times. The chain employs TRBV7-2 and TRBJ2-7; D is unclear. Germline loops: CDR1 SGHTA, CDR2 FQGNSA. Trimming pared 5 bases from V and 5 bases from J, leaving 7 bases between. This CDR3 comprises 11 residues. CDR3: CASSQGHEQYF. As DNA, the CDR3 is TGTGCCAGCAGCCAAGGCCACGAGCAGTACTTC.

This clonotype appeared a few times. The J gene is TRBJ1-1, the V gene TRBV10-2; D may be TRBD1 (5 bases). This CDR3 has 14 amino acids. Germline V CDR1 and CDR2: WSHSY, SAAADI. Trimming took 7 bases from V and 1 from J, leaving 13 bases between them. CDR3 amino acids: CASKLAGTNTEAFF. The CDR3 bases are TGCGCCAGCAAGTTGGCAGGGACGAACACTGAAGCTTTCTTT.

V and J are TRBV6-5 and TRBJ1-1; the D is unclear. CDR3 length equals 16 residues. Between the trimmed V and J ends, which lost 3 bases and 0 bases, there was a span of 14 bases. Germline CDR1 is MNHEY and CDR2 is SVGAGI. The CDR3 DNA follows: TGTGCCAGCAGTTATATGTCAGGTCCCGTGAACACTGAAGCTTTCTTT. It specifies CASSYMSGPVNTEAFF.

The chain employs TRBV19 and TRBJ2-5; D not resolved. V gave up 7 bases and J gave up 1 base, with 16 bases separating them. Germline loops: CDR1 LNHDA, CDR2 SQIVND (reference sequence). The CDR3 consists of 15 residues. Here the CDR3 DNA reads TGTGCCAGTAAAGTCGGCTACTCAATCCAAGAGACCCAGTACTTC. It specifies CASKVGYSIQETQYF.

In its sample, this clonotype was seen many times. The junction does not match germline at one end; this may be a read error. CDR3 region: CAGASGSLSTGGLFF. DNA of the CDR3: TGTGCCGGGGCTAGCGGGAGTTTGAGCACCGGGGGGCTGTTTTTT. The J gene is TRBJ2-2, the V gene TRBV28; 10 bases align to TRBD2. Germline CDR1 MDHEN, CDR2 SYDVKM. The CDR3 runs 15 residues. Drawing the rest from reference TRBV28 and TRBJ2-2, the complete variable domain is DVKVTQSSRYLVKRTGEKVFLECVQDMDHENMFWYRQDPGLGLRLIYFSYDVKMKEKGDIPEGYSVSREKKERFSLILESASTNQTSMYLCAGASGSLSTGGLFFGEGSRLTVL.

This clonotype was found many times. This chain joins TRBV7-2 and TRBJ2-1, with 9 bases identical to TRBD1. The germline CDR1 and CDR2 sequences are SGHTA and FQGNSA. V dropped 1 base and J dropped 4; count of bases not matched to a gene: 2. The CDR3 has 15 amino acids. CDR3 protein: CASSLEGQGYNEQFF. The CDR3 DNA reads TGTGCCAGCAGCTTAGAGGGACAGGGATACAATGAGCAGTTCTTC.

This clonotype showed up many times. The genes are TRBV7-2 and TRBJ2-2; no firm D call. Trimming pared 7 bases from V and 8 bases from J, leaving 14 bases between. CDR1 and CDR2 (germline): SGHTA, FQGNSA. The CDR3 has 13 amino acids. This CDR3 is CASTTGPRGELFF. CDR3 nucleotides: TGTGCCAGCACCACGGGCCCCCGGGGGGAGCTGTTTTTT.